This T cell receptor (beta chain) was captured in a study of CD8+CD57+ T cells in acquired aplastic anemia. Across the study: The DNA of sorted CD4+ and CD8+ cells averaged approximately 3.2 ug.

Profiling that covered TCR beta VDJ and CDR3 relied on genomic DNA as its template. Each CDR3 protein is one row after TCRdb ran MiXCR on the reads. This sample has about 270,000 distinct CDR3 sequences, with 45% to 70% found just once. This clonotype has a handful of counts. Its antigen is unknown. Overall study results and limits: Any difference that existed in CD8+ Simpson's diversity between patients and controls was not significant. About 30 CD8+ CDR3 sequences occurred in both the patients and the controls.

Trimming removed 4 bases at V and 4 bases at J, with 16 bases between. The CDR3 is 15 amino acids. Germline CDR1 and CDR2: LGHDT and YNNKEL (reference sequence). V is TRBV3-1 and J is TRBJ2-5; maybe TRBD2 (6 bases). The TCR comes from a human donor with severe aplastic anemia or a healthy control (not recorded which). Sequences were obtained from sorted CD4+, CD8+, or CD8+CD57+ T cells (not recorded which) from PBMCs. The DNA of the CDR3 is TGTGCCAGCAGCCCGCGGGACTCATCCCCAGAGACCCAGTACTTC. Translation gives CASSPRDSSPETQYF.